Listed below are T cell receptor beta chains from one sample, sequenced in a study of blood T cell repertoires in COVID-19. This table comes from immunoSEQ multiplex PCR, and its TCRdb copy is limited to in-frame clones, with some not included. The table has 250,000 to 350,000 clones, around 89% seen once. Sequencing used peripheral blood. Source of these receptors: a young man who had recovered from COVID-19. The CDR3 runs from the conserved cysteine through the conserved F or W. Fields, in order: clone size, V gene, J gene, D gene, CDR3 protein, CDR3 DNA. A D gene is named only where the DNA matches it firmly. Clone size appears in some rows only: once, few, many, or a class for an expanded clone.

abundance: -
v_gene: TRBV19
j_gene: TRBJ2-7
d_gene: TRBD2
CDR3aa: CASSLTQGGYEQYF
CDR3nt: TGTGCCAGTAGCCTGACTCAGGGAGGGTACGAGCAGTACTTC

abundance: -
v_gene: TRBV5-5
j_gene: TRBJ2-7
d_gene: -
CDR3aa: CASSSYLRGDEQYF
CDR3nt: TGTGCCAGCAGCTCATACCTCAGGGGCGACGAGCAGTACTTC

abundance: -
v_gene: TRBV7-2
j_gene: TRBJ2-7
d_gene: -
CDR3aa: CASSLVGEAQYF
CDR3nt: TGTGCCAGCAGCTTAGTGGGGGAGGCGCAGTACTTC

abundance: -
v_gene: TRBV30
j_gene: TRBJ1-3
d_gene: -
CDR3aa: CAWDPGISGNTIYF
CDR3nt: TGTGCCTGGGACCCAGGCATCTCTGGAAACACCATATATTTT

abundance: -
v_gene: TRBV24-1
j_gene: TRBJ2-3
d_gene: -
CDR3aa: CATSDLGDKNTQYF
CDR3nt: TGTGCCACCAGTGATTTGGGGGACAAGAATACGCAGTATTTT

abundance: few
v_gene: TRBV2
j_gene: TRBJ2-3
d_gene: TRBD2
CDR3aa: CARHTSGSPDTQYF
CDR3nt: TGTGCCAGACACACTAGCGGGAGCCCAGATACGCAGTATTTT

abundance: -
v_gene: TRBV10-3
j_gene: TRBJ2-5
d_gene: -
CDR3aa: CAMQGNQQETQYF
CDR3nt: TGTGCCATGCAGGGGAACCAACAAGAGACCCAGTACTTC

abundance: -
v_gene: TRBV29-1
j_gene: TRBJ1-5
d_gene: -
CDR3aa: CSVGRAGANQPQHF
CDR3nt: TGCAGCGTTGGCAGGGCCGGAGCGAATCAGCCCCAGCATTTT

abundance: -
v_gene: TRBV4-1
j_gene: TRBJ2-1
d_gene: -
CDR3aa: CASSQEARNEQFF
CDR3nt: TGCGCCAGCAGCCAAGAGGCTAGAAATGAGCAGTTCTTC

abundance: -
v_gene: TRBV9
j_gene: TRBJ1-2
d_gene: -
CDR3aa: CASDGLYGYTF
CDR3nt: TGTGCCAGCGACGGACTTTATGGCTACACCTTC

abundance: -
v_gene: TRBV6-5
j_gene: TRBJ2-3
d_gene: TRBD2
CDR3aa: CATRTSGLFSDTQYF
CDR3nt: TGTGCCACAAGGACTAGCGGGCTTTTTTCGGATACGCAGTATTTT